Following are 28 T cell receptor beta chains from one sample sequenced in a study of CD8 T cells in Susac syndrome. The RNA, 0.5 to 1 ug, was put through reverse transcription using random hexamers. TCRdb fed the immunoSEQ multiplex PCR reads into MiXCR, producing one record per CDR3 protein. Of some 140,000 distinct CDR3 sequences listed, more than 85% are singletons. Sequencing was done on a sample of CD8+ T cells from PBMCs. The receptors were gathered from a human donor with Susac syndrome.

This chain joins TRBV3-1 and TRBJ2-7, with 7 bases matching TRBD2. V lost 5 bases, J lost 2 bases, and 6 bases stayed unmatched. Germline CDR1 reads LGHDT; CDR2 reads YNNKEL (reference sequence). The CDR3 runs 14 residues. The CDR3 spells CASSYRLAPYEQYF. CDR3 DNA sequence: TGTGCCAGCAGCTATCGACTAGCTCCCTACGAGCAGTACTTC.

This rearrangement joins TRBV20-1 to TRBJ1-1, with D perhaps matching TRBD1 (6 bases). Germline lookup yields CDR1 DFQATT and CDR2 SNEGSKA (reference sequence). Trimming took 3 bases from V and 3 from J, leaving 11 bases between them. This CDR3 is built from 13 residues. This chain's CDR3 is CSASVEGDTEAFF. The CDR3 DNA reads TGCAGTGCTAGTGTGGAGGGGGACACTGAAGCTTTCTTT.

Only one count was recorded for this clonotype. The chain carries TRBV20-1 and TRBJ2-7, with TRBD2 identical over 7 bases. The germline V gene has CDR1 DFQATT and CDR2 SNEGSKA (reference sequence). V trimming: 0 bases; J trimming: 4 bases; junction bases outside the gene matches: 12. The CDR3 contains 16 residues. As DNA, the CDR3 is TGCAGTGCTAGAGATCTTGGGGGAGGGGATATGTACGAGCAGTACTTC. Amino acid sequence: CSARDLGGGDMYEQYF.

The chain joins TRBV29-1 to TRBJ1-2; D is unclear. Per the germline V gene, CDR1 is SQVTM and CDR2 is ANQGSEA. V gave up 4 bases and J gave up 6 bases, with 12 bases separating them. The CDR3 consists of 12 residues. This chain's CDR3 is CSVAGPLDGYTF. CDR3 DNA: TGCAGCGTTGCTGGGCCCCTGGATGGCTACACCTTC. Full variable domain (missing parts from reference TRBV29-1 and TRBJ1-2): SAVISQKPSRDICQRGTSLTIQCQVDSQVTMMFWYRQQPGQSLTLIATANQGSEATYESGFVIDKFPISRPNLTFSTLTVSNMSPEDSSIYLCSVAGPLDGYTFGSGTRLTVV.

V and J are TRBV15 and TRBJ1-2; D is perhaps TRBD1 (6 bases). V lost 8 bases to trimming and J lost 3 bases, with 16 bases between them. CDR1 is LNHNV and CDR2 is YYDKDF in the germline V gene (reference sequence). The length of the CDR3 is 14 residues. CDR3 amino acids: CATARGQGHYGYTF. CDR3 DNA sequence: TGTGCCACCGCGCGAGGGCAGGGGCACTATGGCTACACCTTC. Using reference TRBV15 and TRBJ1-2 for the parts outside the CDR3, the full variable domain is DAMVIQNPRYQVTQFGKPVTLSCSQTLNHNVMYWYQQKSSQAPKLLFHYYDKDFNNEADTPDNFQSRRPNTSFCFLDIRSPGLGDTAMYLCATARGQGHYGYTFGSGTRLTVV.

V gene TRBV29-1 combines with J gene TRBJ2-7; D could derive from TRBD1 or TRBD2 (6 bases each). Germline V CDR1 and CDR2: SQVTM, ANQGSEA. V was shortened by 6 bases and J by 6 bases, with 18 bases between the two germline ends. The CDR3 contains 13 residues. CDR3 protein: CSVFGGDRSEQYF. The CDR3 nucleotides are TGCAGCGTGTTCGGGGGCGACAGGTCCGAGCAGTACTTC.

The chain joins TRBV12-3 or TRBV12-4 to TRBJ2-7; D perhaps matches TRBD1 (6 bases). The V end lost 8 bases, the J end lost 2 bases, and 16 bases lay between the germline ends. The CDR3 totals 14 residues. As DNA, the CDR3 is TGTGCCAGCGGCCCCCAGGACAGAGCCTACGAGCAGTACTTC. It codes for CASGPQDRAYEQYF.

This chain connects TRBV6-5 to TRBJ2-3; 9 nucleotides align to TRBD2. The CDR3 length is 17 residues. The trim removed 2 bases at V and 4 bases at J, leaving 10 bases unmatched. CDR1 is MNHEY, CDR2 SVGAGI, per germline. The CDR3 DNA is TGTGCCAGCAGTTACCATGAGGCGGGGGGGGGAGCAGATACGCAGTATTTT. This codes for CASSYHEAGGGADTQYF.

The gene calls are TRBV20-1 and TRBJ2-1; 11 bases are a match to TRBD2. Germline values: CDR1 DFQATT, CDR2 SNEGSKA (reference sequence). The CDR3 spans 16 residues. After removal of 5 bases from V and 3 bases from J, the junction contained 9 bases not matched to a gene. DNA of the CDR3: TGCAGTGCTGACGAAACTAGCGGGAGAAGCTACAATGAGCAGTTCTTC. Translation gives CSADETSGRSYNEQFF.

The rearrangement uses TRBV4-1 and TRBJ1-2; D is ambiguous. Germline V CDR1 and CDR2: MGHRA, YSYEKL. Trimming cost V 0 bases and J 3 bases, with 14 bases left between them. The CDR3 totals 16 residues. CDR3 in DNA: TGCGCCAGCAGCCAAGATGTTGCGCCGGATCACTATGGCTACACCTTC. Its protein is CASSQDVAPDHYGYTF.

This rearrangement joins TRBV11-2 to TRBJ2-5; 10 nucleotides agree with TRBD2. V dropped 1 base and J dropped 1; count of bases not matched to a gene: 6. The CDR3 covers 17 residues. Germline loops: CDR1 SGHAT, CDR2 FQNNGV. CDR3 loop: CASSLVPAGGLQETQYF. The CDR3 nucleotides read TGTGCCAGCAGCTTAGTTCCAGCGGGAGGGCTCCAAGAGACCCAGTACTTC.

This chain links TRBV7-9 with TRBJ1-1; unclear D gene. The CDR3 consists of 12 residues. Trimming cost V 4 bases and J 1 base, with 4 bases left between them. Per germline, CDR1 SEHNR and CDR2 FQNEAQ (reference sequence). The CDR3 DNA is TGTGCCAGCAGCTCAACGAACACTGAAGCTTTCTTT. It encodes CASSSTNTEAFF.

The chain joins TRBV19 to TRBJ1-2; TRBD1 agrees at 8 bases. V lost 4 bases to trimming and J lost 2 bases; unmatched junction nucleotides: 18. The CDR3 length is 19 residues. Per the germline V gene, CDR1 is LNHDA and CDR2 is SQIVND (reference sequence). The CDR3 DNA reads TGTGCCAGTAGTACCCCGACAGGGGAGAGCCGACGTACCAACTATGGCTACACCTTC. It codes for CASSTPTGESRRTNYGYTF.

V gene TRBV28 combines with J gene TRBJ2-7, with a tentative D call TRBD2 (6 bases). V dropped 3 bases and J dropped 4 bases, with 13 bases sitting between them. The CDR3 consists of 14 residues. Germline-derived CDR1 and CDR2 are MDHEN and SYDVKM. Here the CDR3 reads CASSLSGTQYEQYF. CDR3 in DNA: TGTGCCAGCAGTTTGTCCGGGACTCAATACGAGCAGTACTTC.

The chain employs TRBV2 and TRBJ2-7; D call uncertain. The CDR3 covers 12 residues. Trimming cost V 7 bases and J 2 bases, with 9 bases left between them. CDR1 and CDR2 from the germline V gene are SNHLY and FYNNEI. CDR3 nucleotide sequence: TGTGCCAGCAATGACGGCACCTACGAGCAGTACTTC. Translated, it gives CASNDGTYEQYF.

CDR3 in DNA: TGTGCTAGTGGTTTGGGGGCAGGGGGCGATGGCTACACCTTC. This codes for CASGLGAGGDGYTF. V is TRBV12-5 and J is TRBJ1-2, with 8 bases identical to TRBD1. This CDR3 comprises 14 residues. Per the germline V gene, CDR1 is LGHNT and CDR2 is FRNRAP. J lost 6 bases, V lost 1 base, and 4 bases had no gene match.

This clonotype showed up just a few times. The J gene is TRBJ1-5, the V gene TRBV27; D is undetermined. CDR3 size: 13 residues. V was clipped by 3 bases and J by 1 base, with 4 bases between them. Germline CDR1 reads MNHEY; CDR2 reads SMNVEV (reference sequence). The CDR3 sequence: CASSLISNQPQHF. The CDR3 nucleotides read TGTGCCAGCAGTTTGATAAGCAATCAGCCCCAGCATTTT.

This chain uses TRBV6-1 with TRBJ2-6; 7 nucleotides agree with TRBD1. The V gene end was trimmed by 7 bases and the J gene end by 2 bases; junction bases not matched to a gene: 11. CDR3 size: 17 residues. From germline, CDR1 is MNHNS and CDR2 SASEGT. CDR3 in DNA: TGTGCCAGCATGACAGGGATGGGGTCGCCTGGGGCCAACGTCCTGACTTTC. This codes for CASMTGMGSPGANVLTF.

The chain's CDR3 is CAITSTDTQYF. In DNA form, the CDR3 reads TGTGCCATAACCAGCACAGATACGCAGTATTTT. This chain connects TRBV2 to TRBJ2-3; the D is unclear. Germline CDR1 is SNHLY and CDR2 is FYNNEI. The CDR3 contains 11 residues. Trimming stripped 10 bases from V and 0 bases from J, with 5 bases between.

The chain joins TRBV15 to TRBJ2-1; the D is unclear. This CDR3 contains 17 residues. Trimming left V 3 bases short and J 2 bases short, with 17 bases between. The germline V gene encodes CDR1 LNHNV and CDR2 YYDKDF (reference sequence). CDR3 region: CATSSLDLQMTYNEQFF. In DNA form, the CDR3 reads TGTGCCACCAGCAGCCTAGATCTACAGATGACCTACAATGAGCAGTTCTTC.

This clonotype was picked up one time. The gene calls are TRBV24-1 and TRBJ2-1; D is perhaps TRBD1 (5 bases). Germline lookup yields CDR1 KGHDR and CDR2 SFDVKD. This CDR3 contains 12 residues. The V gene lost 5 bases and the J gene lost 9 bases, with 10 bases spanning the gap. The DNA of the CDR3 is TGTGCCACCAGTGCTGCAAGGGGTGAGCAGTTCTTC. Translation gives CATSAARGEQFF.

This sequence joins TRBV20-1 and TRBJ2-7; D gene uncertain. The CDR3 runs 13 residues. CDR1 DFQATT and CDR2 SNEGSKA come from the germline V gene (reference sequence). Between the trimmed V and J ends, which lost 3 bases and 3 bases, there was a span of 12 bases. DNA for the CDR3: TGCAGTGCTAGGTCTCTATTCGACTACGAGCAGTACTTC. It encodes CSARSLFDYEQYF.

The chain has TRBV9 and TRBJ1-5, with a weak D call TRBD1 (6 bases). This CDR3 spans 14 amino acids. Germline CDR1 and CDR2: SGDLS and YYNGEE. With 7 bases removed from V and 1 base from J, the gap between germline ends came to 12 bases. The CDR3 reads CASGGQGSNQPQHF. CDR3 nucleotides: TGTGCCAGCGGTGGGCAGGGGAGCAATCAGCCCCAGCATTTT.

The chain has TRBV29-1 and TRBJ2-4; weak D call: TRBD1 (6 bases). V was clipped by 7 bases and J by 10 bases, with 17 bases between them. The CDR3 covers 12 residues. The germline CDR1 and CDR2 sequences are SQVTM and ANQGSEA. In nucleotides, the CDR3 is TGCAGCGCCCCGTCACAGGGCGGGATTCAGTACTTC. Translation gives CSAPSQGGIQYF.

V gene TRBV27 combines with J gene TRBJ2-7; D gene uncertain. Germline V lookup: CDR1 MNHEY, CDR2 SMNVEV (reference sequence). V was clipped by 2 bases and J by 6 bases, with 17 bases between them. The CDR3 extends over 15 amino acids. CDR3 sequence reads: CASSLIFGAQTEQYF. The CDR3 DNA is TGTGCCAGCAGTTTAATCTTCGGCGCTCAGACCGAGCAGTACTTC.

The genes are TRBV12-3 or TRBV12-4 and TRBJ1-3; possibly TRBD1 for D (5 bases). The CDR3 runs to 16 residues. The V gene lost 0 bases and the J gene lost 0 bases, with 9 bases spanning the gap. The CDR3 sequence: CASSLAGRGSGNTIYF. The CDR3 DNA is TGTGCCAGCAGTTTAGCGGGACGGGGCTCTGGAAACACCATATATTTT.

The CDR3 DNA sequence: TGTGCCAGCACCTCCGGGCAGGGTCCAAACAATGAGCAGTTCTTC. Residues: CASTSGQGPNNEQFF. This chain uses TRBV7-9 with TRBJ2-1, with D possibly TRBD1 on 5 matching bases. V gave up 7 bases and J gave up 5 bases, with 18 bases separating them. The CDR3 spans 15 residues. The germline gives CDR1 SEHNR, CDR2 FQNEAQ (reference sequence). Full variable domain (outside the CDR3, taken from reference TRBV7-9 and TRBJ2-1): DTGVSQNPRHKITKRGQNVTFRCDPISEHNRLYWYRQTLGQGPEFLTYFQNEAQLEKSRLLSDRFSAERPKGSFSTLEIQRTEQGDSAMYLCASTSGQGPNNEQFFGPGTRLTVL.

The gene calls are TRBV12-3 or TRBV12-4 and TRBJ2-7, with D possibly being TRBD2 (6 bases). The CDR3 contains 14 residues. The V end lost 2 bases, the J end lost 0 bases, and 8 bases lay between the germline ends. Here the CDR3 DNA reads TGTGCCAGCAGTTTAATCGGGGGCTCCTACGAGCAGTACTTC. Protein: CASSLIGGSYEQYF.